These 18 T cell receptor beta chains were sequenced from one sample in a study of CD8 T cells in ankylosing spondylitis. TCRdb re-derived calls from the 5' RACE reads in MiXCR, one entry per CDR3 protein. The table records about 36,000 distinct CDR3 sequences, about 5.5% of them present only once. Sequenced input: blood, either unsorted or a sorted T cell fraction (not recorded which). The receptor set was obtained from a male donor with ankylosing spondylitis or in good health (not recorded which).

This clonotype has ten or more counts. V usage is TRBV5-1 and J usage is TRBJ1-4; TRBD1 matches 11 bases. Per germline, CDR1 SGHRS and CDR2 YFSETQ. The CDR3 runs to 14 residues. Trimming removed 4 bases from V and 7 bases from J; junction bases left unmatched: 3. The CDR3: CASSRDRGSEKLFF. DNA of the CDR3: TGCGCCAGCAGCCGGGACAGGGGGAGTGAAAAACTGTTTTTT.

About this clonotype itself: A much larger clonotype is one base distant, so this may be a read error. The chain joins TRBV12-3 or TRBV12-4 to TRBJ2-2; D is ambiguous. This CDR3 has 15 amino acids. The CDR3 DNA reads TGTGCCGGCAGTTTTGGTGGGGATAACACCGGGGAGCTGTTTTTT. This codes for CAGSFGGDNTGELFF.

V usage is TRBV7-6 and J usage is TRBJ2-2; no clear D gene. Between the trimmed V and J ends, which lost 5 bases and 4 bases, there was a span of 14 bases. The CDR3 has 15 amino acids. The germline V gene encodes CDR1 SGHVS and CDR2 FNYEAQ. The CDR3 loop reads CASSVDPGGTGELFF. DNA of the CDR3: TGTGCCAGCAGCGTGGACCCGGGCGGCACCGGGGAGCTGTTTTTT.

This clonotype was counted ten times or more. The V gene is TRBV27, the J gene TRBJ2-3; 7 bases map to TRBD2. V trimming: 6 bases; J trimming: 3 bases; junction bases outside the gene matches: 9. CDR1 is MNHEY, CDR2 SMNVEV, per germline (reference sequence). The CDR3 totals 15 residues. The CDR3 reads CASRKRAGRTDTQYF. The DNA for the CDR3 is TGTGCCAGCAGGAAGCGAGCGGGACGAACAGATACGCAGTATTTT.

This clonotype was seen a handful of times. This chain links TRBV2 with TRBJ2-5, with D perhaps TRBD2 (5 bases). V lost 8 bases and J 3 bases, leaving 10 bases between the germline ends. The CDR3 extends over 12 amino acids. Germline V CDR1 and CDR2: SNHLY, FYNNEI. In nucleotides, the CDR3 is TGTGCCAGCTGGGAGTGGGAAGAGACCCAGTACTTC. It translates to CASWEWEETQYF.

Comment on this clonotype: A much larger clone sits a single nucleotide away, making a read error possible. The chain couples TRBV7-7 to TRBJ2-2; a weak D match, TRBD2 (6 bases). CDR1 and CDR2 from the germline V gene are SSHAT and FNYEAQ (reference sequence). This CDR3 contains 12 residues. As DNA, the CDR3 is TGTACTAGCAGCACCGGCAACGGGGAGCTGTTTTTT. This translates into CTSSTGNGELFF.

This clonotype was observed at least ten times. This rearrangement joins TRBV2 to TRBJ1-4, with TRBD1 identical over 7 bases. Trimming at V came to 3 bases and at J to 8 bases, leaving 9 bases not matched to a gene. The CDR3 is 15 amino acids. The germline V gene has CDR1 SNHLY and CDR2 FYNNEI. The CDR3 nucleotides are TGTGCCAGCAGTGATAAAGGGGGCGCCGGGGAAAAACTGTTTTTT. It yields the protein CASSDKGGAGEKLFF. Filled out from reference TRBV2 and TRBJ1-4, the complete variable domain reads EPEVTQTPSHQVTQMGQEVILRCVPISNHLYFYWYRQILGQKVEFLVSFYNNEISEKSEIFDDQFSVERPDGSNFTLKIRSTKLEDSAMYFCASSDKGGAGEKLFFGSGTQLSVL.

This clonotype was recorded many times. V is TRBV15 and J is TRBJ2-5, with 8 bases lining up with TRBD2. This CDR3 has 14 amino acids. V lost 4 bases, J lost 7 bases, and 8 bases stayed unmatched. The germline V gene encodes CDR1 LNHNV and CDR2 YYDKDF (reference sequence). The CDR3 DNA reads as TGTGCCACCAGCAATGGGACTAGGAGGCCGACCCAGTACTTC. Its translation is CATSNGTRRPTQYF.

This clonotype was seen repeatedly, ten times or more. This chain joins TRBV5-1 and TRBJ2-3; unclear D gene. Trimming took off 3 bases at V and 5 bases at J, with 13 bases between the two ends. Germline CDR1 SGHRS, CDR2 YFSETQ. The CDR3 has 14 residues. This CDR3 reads CASSSAQREDTQYF. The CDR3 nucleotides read TGCGCCAGCAGCTCAGCACAACGAGAAGATACGCAGTATTTT.

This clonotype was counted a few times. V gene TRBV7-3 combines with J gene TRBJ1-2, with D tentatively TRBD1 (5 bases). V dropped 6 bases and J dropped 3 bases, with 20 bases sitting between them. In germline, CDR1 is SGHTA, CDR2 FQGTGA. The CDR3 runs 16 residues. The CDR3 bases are TGTGCCAGCAGTGGTGGGGACCCCTCAAGATACTATGGCTACACCTTC. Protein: CASSGGDPSRYYGYTF.

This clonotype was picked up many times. CDR3 residues: CSAEDNEQFF. The CDR3 coding sequence is TGCAGTGCCGAAGACAATGAGCAGTTCTTC. The chain recombines TRBV20-1 with TRBJ2-1; the D is unclear. The V gene lost 6 bases and the J gene lost 5 bases, with 5 bases spanning the gap. Germline V gives CDR1 DFQATT, CDR2 SNEGSKA (reference sequence). The length of the CDR3 is 10 residues.

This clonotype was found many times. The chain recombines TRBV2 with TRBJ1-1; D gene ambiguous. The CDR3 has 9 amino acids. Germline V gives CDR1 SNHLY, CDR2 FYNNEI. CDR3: CAKRLPTFF. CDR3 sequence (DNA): TGTGCTAAACGACTCCCGACTTTCTTT.

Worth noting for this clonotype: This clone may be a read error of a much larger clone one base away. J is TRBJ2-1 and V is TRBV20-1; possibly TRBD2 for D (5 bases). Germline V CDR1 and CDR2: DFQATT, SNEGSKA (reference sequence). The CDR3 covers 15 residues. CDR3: CSTRDLKASYNEQFF. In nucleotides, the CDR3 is TGCAGTACTAGAGATCTTAAGGCCTCCTACAATGAGCAGTTCTTC.

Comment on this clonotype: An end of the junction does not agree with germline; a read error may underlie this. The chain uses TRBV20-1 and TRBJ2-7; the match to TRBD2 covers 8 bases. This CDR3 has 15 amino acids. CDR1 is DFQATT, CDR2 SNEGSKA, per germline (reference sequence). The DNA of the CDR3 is TGCAGTGCTAGAGATCGGGAGGGTAGTGGCTACGAGCAGCACTTC. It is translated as CSARDREGSGYEQHF.

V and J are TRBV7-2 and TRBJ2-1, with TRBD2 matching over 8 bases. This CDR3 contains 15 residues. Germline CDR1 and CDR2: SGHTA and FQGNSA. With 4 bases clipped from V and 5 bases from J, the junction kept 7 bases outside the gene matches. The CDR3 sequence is CASSYRAGAHNEQFF. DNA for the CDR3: TGTGCCAGCAGCTACCGAGCGGGAGCCCACAATGAGCAGTTCTTC.

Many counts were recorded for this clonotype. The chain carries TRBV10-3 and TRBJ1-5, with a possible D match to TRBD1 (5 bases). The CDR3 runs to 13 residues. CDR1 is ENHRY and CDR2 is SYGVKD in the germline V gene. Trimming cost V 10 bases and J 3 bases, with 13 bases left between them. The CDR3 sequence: CATQGTTNQPQHF. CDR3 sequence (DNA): TGTGCCACCCAGGGTACCACCAATCAGCCCCAGCATTTT.

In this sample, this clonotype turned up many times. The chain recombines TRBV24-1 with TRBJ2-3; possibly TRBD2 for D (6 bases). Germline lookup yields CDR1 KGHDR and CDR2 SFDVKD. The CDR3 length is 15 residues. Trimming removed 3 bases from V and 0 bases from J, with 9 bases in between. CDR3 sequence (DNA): TGTGCCACCAGTGATGAGGGGAGGAGCACAGATACGCAGTATTTT. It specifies CATSDEGRSTDTQYF.

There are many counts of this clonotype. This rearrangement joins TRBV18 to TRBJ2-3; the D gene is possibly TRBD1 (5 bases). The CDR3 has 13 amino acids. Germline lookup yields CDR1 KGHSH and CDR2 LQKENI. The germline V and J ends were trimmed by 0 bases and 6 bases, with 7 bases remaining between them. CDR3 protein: CASSPPGHDTQYF. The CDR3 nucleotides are TGTGCCAGCTCACCACCAGGACATGATACGCAGTATTTT. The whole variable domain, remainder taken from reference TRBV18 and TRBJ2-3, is NAGVMQNPRHLVRRRGQEARLRCSPMKGHSHVYWYRQLPEEGLKFMVYLQKENIIDESGMPKERFSAEFPKEGPSILRIQQVVRGDSAAYFCASSPPGHDTQYFGPGTRLTVL.